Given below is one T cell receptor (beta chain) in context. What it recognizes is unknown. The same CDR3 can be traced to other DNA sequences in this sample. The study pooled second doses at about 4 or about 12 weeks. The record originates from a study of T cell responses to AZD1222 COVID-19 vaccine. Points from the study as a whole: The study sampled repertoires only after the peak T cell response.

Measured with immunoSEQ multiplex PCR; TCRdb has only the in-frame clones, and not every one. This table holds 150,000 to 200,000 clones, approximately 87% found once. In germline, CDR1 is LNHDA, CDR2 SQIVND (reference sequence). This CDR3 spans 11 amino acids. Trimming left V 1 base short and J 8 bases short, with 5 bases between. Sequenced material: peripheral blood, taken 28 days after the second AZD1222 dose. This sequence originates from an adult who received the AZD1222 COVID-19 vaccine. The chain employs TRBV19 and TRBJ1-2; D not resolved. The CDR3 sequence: CASSIGRGYTF. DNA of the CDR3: TGTGCCAGTAGTATAGGACGAGGCTACACCTTC.